This TCR beta chain is from a study of technical replicates of blood from a few donors. The method was immunoSEQ multiplex PCR; TCRdb's version includes in-frame clones alone and lacks a portion of them. The table lists tens of thousands of clones, 91% of them singletons. This CDR3 has 14 amino acids. Germline V gives CDR1 GTSNPN, CDR2 SVGIG (reference sequence). Germline trimming cut 0 bases from V and 7 bases from J; bases unmatched to any gene: 8. The V and J genes are TRBV30 and TRBJ1-2; 7 bases map to TRBD1. Sample: T cells isolated from PBMCs. The clonotype was recovered from a human donor in good health. The CDR3 is CAWSVLGGAFGYTF. DNA for the CDR3: TGTGCCTGGAGTGTACTAGGGGGCGCGTTTGGCTACACCTTC.